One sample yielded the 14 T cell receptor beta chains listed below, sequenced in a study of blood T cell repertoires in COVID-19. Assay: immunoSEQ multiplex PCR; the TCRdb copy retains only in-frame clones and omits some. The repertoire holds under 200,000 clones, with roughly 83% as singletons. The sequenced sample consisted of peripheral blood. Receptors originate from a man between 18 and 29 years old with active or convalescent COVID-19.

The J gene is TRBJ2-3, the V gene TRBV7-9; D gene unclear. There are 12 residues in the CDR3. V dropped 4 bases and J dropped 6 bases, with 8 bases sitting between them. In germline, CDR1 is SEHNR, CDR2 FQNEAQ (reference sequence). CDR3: CASSYSRDTQYF. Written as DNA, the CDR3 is TGTGCCAGCAGCTACTCGAGGGATACGCAGTATTTT.

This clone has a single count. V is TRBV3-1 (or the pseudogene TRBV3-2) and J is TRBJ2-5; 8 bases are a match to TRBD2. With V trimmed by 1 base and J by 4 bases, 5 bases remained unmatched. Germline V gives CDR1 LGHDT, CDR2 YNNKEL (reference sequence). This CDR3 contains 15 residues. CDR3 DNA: TGTGCCAGCAGCCAAGGTAGCGGGATCGGAGAGACCCAGTACTTC. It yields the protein CASSQGSGIGETQYF.

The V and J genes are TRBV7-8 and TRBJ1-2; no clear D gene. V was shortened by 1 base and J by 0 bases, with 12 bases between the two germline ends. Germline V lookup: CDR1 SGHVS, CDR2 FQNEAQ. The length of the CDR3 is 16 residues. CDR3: CASSLGEGSSNYGYTF. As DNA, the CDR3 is TGTGCCAGCAGCTTAGGAGAGGGCAGTTCTAACTATGGCTACACCTTC.

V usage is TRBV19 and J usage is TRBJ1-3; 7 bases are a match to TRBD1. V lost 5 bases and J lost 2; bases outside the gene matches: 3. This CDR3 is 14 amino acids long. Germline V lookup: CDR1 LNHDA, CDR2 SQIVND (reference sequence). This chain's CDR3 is CASSGGTAGNTIYF. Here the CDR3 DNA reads TGTGCCAGTAGTGGCGGGACAGCTGGAAACACCATATATTTT. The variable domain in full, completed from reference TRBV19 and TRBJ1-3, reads DGGITQSPKYLFRKEGQNVTLSCEQNLNHDAMYWYRQDPGQGLRLIYYSQIVNDFQKGDIAEGYSVSREKKESFPLTVTSAQKNPTAFYLCASSGGTAGNTIYFGEGSWLTVV.

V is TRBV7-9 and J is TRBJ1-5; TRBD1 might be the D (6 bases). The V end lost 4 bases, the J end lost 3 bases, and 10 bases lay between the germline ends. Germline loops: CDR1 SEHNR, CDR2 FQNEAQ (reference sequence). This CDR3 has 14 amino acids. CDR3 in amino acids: CASSSWDTNQPQHF. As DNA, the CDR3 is TGTGCCAGCAGCTCCTGGGACACCAATCAGCCCCAGCATTTT.

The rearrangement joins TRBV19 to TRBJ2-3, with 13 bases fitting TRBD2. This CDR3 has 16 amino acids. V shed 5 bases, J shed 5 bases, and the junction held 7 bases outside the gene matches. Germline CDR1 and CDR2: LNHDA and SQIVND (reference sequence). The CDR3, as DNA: TGTGCCAGTAGTCGCGGACTAGCGGGAGAGGGAGATACGCAGTATTTT. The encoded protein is CASSRGLAGEGDTQYF.

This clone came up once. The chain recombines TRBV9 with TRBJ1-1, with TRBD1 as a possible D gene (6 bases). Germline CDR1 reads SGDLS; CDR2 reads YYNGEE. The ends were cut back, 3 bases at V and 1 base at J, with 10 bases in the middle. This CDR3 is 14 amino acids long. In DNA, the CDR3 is TGTGCCAGCAGCGACCAGACAGGGAACACTGAAGCTTTCTTT. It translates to CASSDQTGNTEAFF.

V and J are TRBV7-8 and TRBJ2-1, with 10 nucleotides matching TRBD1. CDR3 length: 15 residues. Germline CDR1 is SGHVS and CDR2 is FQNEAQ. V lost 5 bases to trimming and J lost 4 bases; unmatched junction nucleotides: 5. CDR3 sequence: CASSVPGQGYNEQFF. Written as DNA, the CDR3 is TGTGCCAGCAGCGTACCGGGACAGGGGTACAATGAGCAGTTCTTC. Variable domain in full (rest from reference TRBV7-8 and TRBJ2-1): GAGVSQSPRYKVAKRGQDVALRCDPISGHVSLFWYQQALGQGPEFLTYFQNEAQLDKSGLPSDRFFAERPEGSVSTLKIQRTQQEDSAVYLCASSVPGQGYNEQFFGPGTRLTVL.

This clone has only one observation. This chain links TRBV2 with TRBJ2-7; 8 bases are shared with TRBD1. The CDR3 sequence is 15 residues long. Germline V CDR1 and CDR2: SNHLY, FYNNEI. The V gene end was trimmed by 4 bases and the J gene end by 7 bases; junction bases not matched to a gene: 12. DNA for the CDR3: TGTGCCAGCAGTGTAAGTCAGGGGGCGGTCGGGGAGCAGTACTTC. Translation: CASSVSQGAVGEQYF.

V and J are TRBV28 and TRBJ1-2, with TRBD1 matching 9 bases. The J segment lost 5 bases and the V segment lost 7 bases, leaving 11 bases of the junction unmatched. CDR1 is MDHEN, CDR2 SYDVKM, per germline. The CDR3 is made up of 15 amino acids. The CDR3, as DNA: TGTGCCAGCACCACCAGGCTGGGACAGGGATATGGCTACACCTTC. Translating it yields CASTTRLGQGYGYTF.

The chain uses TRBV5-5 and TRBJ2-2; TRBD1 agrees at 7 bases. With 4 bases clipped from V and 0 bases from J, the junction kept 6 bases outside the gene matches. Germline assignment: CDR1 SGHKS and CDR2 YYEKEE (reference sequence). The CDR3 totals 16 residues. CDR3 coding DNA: TGTGCCAGCAGCCCAACAGGGGCTACGAACACCGGGGAGCTGTTTTTT. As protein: CASSPTGATNTGELFF. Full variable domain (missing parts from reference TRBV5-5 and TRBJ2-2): DAGVTQSPTHLIKTRGQQVTLRCSPISGHKSVSWYQQVLGQGPQFIFQYYEKEERGRGNFPDRFSARQFPNYSSELNVNALLLGDSALYLCASSPTGATNTGELFFGEGSRLTVL.

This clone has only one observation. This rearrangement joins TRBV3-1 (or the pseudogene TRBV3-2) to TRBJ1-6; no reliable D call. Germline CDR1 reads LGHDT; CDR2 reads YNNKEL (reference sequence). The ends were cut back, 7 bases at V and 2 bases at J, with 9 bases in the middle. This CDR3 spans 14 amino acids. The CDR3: CASTSGTYNSPLHF. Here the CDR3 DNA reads TGTGCCAGCACCTCGGGGACCTATAATTCACCCCTCCACTTT.

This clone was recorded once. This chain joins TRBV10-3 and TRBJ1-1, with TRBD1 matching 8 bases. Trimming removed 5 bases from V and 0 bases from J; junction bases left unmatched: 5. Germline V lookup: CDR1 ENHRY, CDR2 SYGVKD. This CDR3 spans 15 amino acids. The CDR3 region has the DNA TGTGCCATCAGTCTGACAGGGGCTATGAACACTGAAGCTTTCTTT. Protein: CAISLTGAMNTEAFF.

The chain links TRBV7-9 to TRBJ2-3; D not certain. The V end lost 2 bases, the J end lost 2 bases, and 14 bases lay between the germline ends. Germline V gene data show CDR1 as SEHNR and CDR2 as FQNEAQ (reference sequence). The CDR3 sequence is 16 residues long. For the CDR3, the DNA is TGTGCCAGCAGCTTAAGTTCGGTTGCAAACACAGATACGCAGTATTTT. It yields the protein CASSLSSVANTDTQYF.